This T cell receptor beta chain was obtained from a study of blood T cell repertoires in COVID-19. In the study overall: Acute and convalescent COVID-19 samples came from the United States, Italy and Spain. T cells, B-cell-depleted T cells, or PBMCs provided the cDNA or gDNA that served as material.

The germline CDR1 and CDR2 sequences are MNHEY and SVGAGI. The CDR3 consists of 13 residues. V gave up 9 bases and J gave up 4 bases, with 15 bases separating them. Per the authors' pipeline: Amplifying reference gene primers gave estimates of nucleated cell counts. Libraries were prepared by immunoSEQ multiplex PCR; TCRdb keeps only in-frame clonotypes and omits some of them. Clone size and V and J calls were adopted from that table, with D and trimming inferred from the DNA. Of about 120,000 clones in the sample, about 85% were seen once. The chain combines TRBV6-5 with TRBJ1-1; possibly TRBD1 for D (5 bases). The clonotype originates from a man in his 60s with acute or convalescent COVID-19. Sequencing was done on a sample of peripheral blood. CDR3 residues: CASKQEGTTEAFF. CDR3 nucleotide sequence: TGTGCCAGTAAACAGGAGGGGACCACTGAAGCTTTCTTT.